This T cell receptor (beta chain) was sequenced for a study of neoadjuvant nivolumab and ipilimumab in lung cancer. V lost 1 base and J lost 2, with 2 bases in between. The CDR3 has 12 amino acids. CDR1 and CDR2 from the germline V gene are SGHVS and FQNEAQ. Repertoires were generated with immunoSEQ multiplex PCR, while TCRdb's copy carries only in-frame clones and drops some. The table includes approximately 20,000 clones, 75% to 90% detected once. Sequencing used peripheral blood, obtained before neoadjuvant nivolumab, alone or with ipilimumab. The clonotype was recovered from an adult with non-small cell lung cancer. This chain connects TRBV7-8 to TRBJ1-2, with D unresolved. This chain's CDR3 is CASSLENYGYTF. The CDR3 DNA is TGTGCCAGCAGCTTAGAGAACTATGGCTACACCTTC.